A single T cell receptor beta chain is shown here with its context. Authors' analysis steps: Counts of nucleated cells, estimated from reference gene primer amplification, were obtained. Using immunoSEQ multiplex PCR, the repertoire was profiled, and TCRdb retains in-frame clones only, with some absent. V, J and clone size are those of that table, while D and trimming were read from the DNA. Here the sample spans a few hundred thousand clones, approximately 90% being singletons. This entry is derived from a study of blood T cell repertoires in COVID-19. Study overall: Acute and convalescent COVID-19 samples came from the United States, Italy and Spain. T cells, B-cell-depleted T cells, or PBMCs provided the cDNA or gDNA that served as material.

V was clipped by 3 bases and J by 2 bases; unmatched bases: 2. Germline values: CDR1 SGDLS, CDR2 YYNGEE. There are 14 residues in the CDR3. The sequence was collected from a man aged 55 to 70 who had recovered from COVID-19. What was sequenced was peripheral blood. This chain joins TRBV9 and TRBJ2-7; 10 bases agree with TRBD1. The CDR3 reads CASSGQGAPYEQYF. CDR3 nucleotides: TGTGCCAGCAGCGGACAGGGGGCCCCCTACGAGCAGTACTTC.